The 6 T cell receptor beta chains below come from one sample, sequenced in a study of blood T cells in healthy people across ages. Together with a sample-barcoded 5' primer, a J-beta primer mix was included in a second PCR lasting roughly 6 to 12 cycles. TCRdb ran MiXCR on the 5' RACE reads and lists one entry per CDR3 protein. The repertoire holds 2 million or so distinct CDR3 sequences, about 49% seen once, with over 2% in the top ten. The sequenced material came from blood. The receptors were sampled from a middle-aged woman in good health.

As regards this clonotype: The junction does not match germline at one end; this may be a read error. The chain carries TRBV12-3 or TRBV12-4 and TRBJ2-6; a weak D match, TRBD1 (6 bases). The length of the CDR3 is 17 residues. CDR3 region: CASSLQGASSGTNVLTF. CDR3 in DNA: TGTGCCAGCAGTCTACAGGGAGCCTCCTCTGGGACCAACGTCCTGACTTTC.

The V gene is TRBV29-1, the J gene TRBJ2-1, with D perhaps TRBD1 or TRBD2 (6 bases each). The CDR3 has 13 amino acids. V lost 8 bases, J lost 6 bases, and 17 bases lay in between. Germline-derived CDR1 and CDR2 are SQVTM and ANQGSEA. The CDR3 sequence: CSPEEGDANEQFF. In DNA form, the CDR3 reads TGCAGCCCCGAGGAGGGGGACGCCAATGAGCAGTTCTTC.

For this clonotype: The junction and the germline gene differ at one end; a read error may be behind it. CDR3 protein: CVSSPPGQYNEQFF. CDR3 sequence (DNA): TGCGTCAGCAGCCCCCCGGGACAGTACAATGAGCAGTTCTTC. This chain uses TRBV5-1 with TRBJ2-1; 7 nucleotides match TRBD1. There are 14 residues in the CDR3. Germline CDR1 and CDR2: SGHRS and YFSETQ.

This clonotype has only a few counts. The chain employs TRBV6-6 and TRBJ1-4; D uncertain. The germline CDR1 and CDR2 sequences are MNHNY and SVGAGI (reference sequence). This CDR3 has 14 amino acids. The germline V and J ends were trimmed by 2 bases and 8 bases, with 12 bases remaining between them. The CDR3 coding sequence is TGTGCCAGCAGTTACGAGAGTCTCGGGGAAAAACTGTTTTTT. It encodes CASSYESLGEKLFF.

V gene TRBV9 combines with J gene TRBJ2-1; unclear D gene. Trimming pared 3 bases from V and 8 bases from J, leaving 12 bases between. The CDR3 is 13 amino acids. CDR1 and CDR2 from the germline V gene are SGDLS and YYNGEE. Here the CDR3 reads CASSASAGDEQFF. The CDR3, as DNA: TGTGCCAGCAGCGCCAGCGCTGGAGATGAGCAGTTCTTC.

This clonotype was seen a handful of times. The chain links TRBV6-1 to TRBJ2-3; TRBD2 aligns across 13 bases. The CDR3 totals 20 residues. With 8 bases clipped from V and 4 bases from J, the junction kept 21 bases outside the gene matches. Per the germline V gene, CDR1 is MNHNS and CDR2 is SASEGT. The CDR3 region has the DNA TGTGCCAGCCTTAAAGGACCGGGACTAGCGGGGCCAACGAATCCAGATACGCAGTATTTT. Translating it yields CASLKGPGLAGPTNPDTQYF.